The rows below give T cell receptor beta chains drawn from one sample of a study of T cells expressing NK-cell markers. TCRdb re-called the 5' RACE reads; one entry per CDR3 protein, DNA not given. The sample table includes 90,000 to 130,000 distinct CDR3 sequences. The sequenced sample was blood T cells: a sorted CD56 or NKG2C T cell subset, CD4+ or CD8+ T cells, or bulk PBMC T cells (not recorded which). These receptors were taken from a woman aged 18 to 75 in good health. Each CDR3 is given with its conserved first and last residue. Fields, in order: CDR3 protein, J gene, V gene.

CDR3: CASSQEGAGGIYEQYF
J: TRBJ2-7
V: TRBV4-3

CDR3: CSVERGQGGELFF
J: TRBJ2-2
V: TRBV29-1

CDR3: CASSAGLAGLSYEQYF
J: TRBJ2-7
V: TRBV6-1

CDR3: CASSLAPGGGPPGELFF
J: TRBJ2-2
V: TRBV5-1

CDR3: CASMLGLALRDTQYF
J: TRBJ2-3
V: TRBV7-2

CDR3: CASSYIGTGFTGELFF
J: TRBJ2-2
V: TRBV6-2/TRBV6-3

CDR3: CASSLALGLESYEQYF
J: TRBJ2-7
V: TRBV5-1

CDR3: CASTYYSRGKTGELFF
J: TRBJ2-2
V: TRBV27

CDR3: CASSQEGRGSGADTQYF
J: TRBJ2-3
V: TRBV4-3

CDR3: CASSFPGTTGELFF
J: TRBJ2-2
V: TRBV12-3/TRBV12-4

CDR3: CASSTRLAAYNEQFF
J: TRBJ2-1
V: TRBV19

CDR3: CASSQDLGGAGTDTQYF
J: TRBJ2-3
V: TRBV4-3

CDR3: CSARGGTGIYEQYF
J: TRBJ2-7
V: TRBV20-1

CDR3: CASSLESGLTDTGELFF
J: TRBJ2-2
V: TRBV5-1

CDR3: CATRITPNTEAFF
J: TRBJ1-1
V: TRBV15

CDR3: CASSPGTFINYGYTF
J: TRBJ1-2
V: TRBV7-9

CDR3: CASTGTRRLAENNEQFF
J: TRBJ2-1
V: TRBV7-9

CDR3: CASSLADGSETQYF
J: TRBJ2-5
V: TRBV5-1

CDR3: CSAREGGTQYF
J: TRBJ2-3
V: TRBV20-1

CDR3: CASSWAFDTEAFF
J: TRBJ1-1
V: TRBV12-3/TRBV12-4

CDR3: CASSVVGALPFTEAFF
J: TRBJ1-1
V: TRBV9

CDR3: CSARDFATGSYNEQFF
J: TRBJ2-1
V: TRBV20-1

CDR3: CASSMDIGYEQYF
J: TRBJ2-7
V: TRBV7-3

CDR3: CASSWTGTLNEQFF
J: TRBJ2-1
V: TRBV7-2

CDR3: CASGRGPTDTQYF
J: TRBJ2-3
V: TRBV9

CDR3: CSVEDSYRLGGNTIYF
J: TRBJ1-3
V: TRBV29-1

CDR3: CASSPGGQDYGYTF
J: TRBJ1-2
V: TRBV28

CDR3: CASSQDLPSGVAETQYF
J: TRBJ2-5
V: TRBV4-1

CDR3: CASTWGGDYEQYF
J: TRBJ2-7
V: TRBV2

CDR3: CASSPYSGGGTDTQYF
J: TRBJ2-3
V: TRBV7-2